Described below is a single T cell receptor (beta chain) sequence and its context. Distinct nucleotide sequences in the sample also encode this CDR3. Cells designated naive CD8 were CD45RO-negative and were positively selected for CCR7, with terminally differentiated effector memory CD45RA+ cells excluded. At a deep level, the assay was run. Here immunoSEQ multiplex PCR was the method, and the copy in TCRdb shows in-frame clones only, minus some. Altogether about 2.1 million clones are present, roughly 93% being singletons, with the ten largest covering 1.5% to 2%. The V and J ends lost 5 bases and 4 bases, in that order; junction bases with no gene match: 6. Germline V gene lookup returns CDR1 SQVTM and CDR2 ANQGSEA. The CDR3 extends over 14 amino acids. These data belong to a study of shared clonotypes between healthy human individuals. Study information: Each donor's CD4 naive and CD4 memory cells filled three plates apiece, CD8 naive two, and CD8 memory one.

The sequence derives from a man between 18 and 29 years old in good health. Some clones in this sample may be carry-over from other donors' samples. The rearrangement links TRBV29-1 to TRBJ1-4; 8 positions match TRBD1. The sequencing sample was made of naive CD8+ T cells from PBMCs. This CDR3 is CSVLGQGRNEKLFF. In DNA, the CDR3 is TGCAGCGTTCTCGGACAGGGACGTAATGAAAAACTGTTTTTT.